A single sample gave rise to the 15 T cell receptor beta chains below, sequenced in a study of blood T cell repertoires in COVID-19. Data came from immunoSEQ multiplex PCR; TCRdb stores just in-frame clones and leaves some out. The table shows about 130,000 clones, with approximately 81% occurring only once. Sample: peripheral blood. Source of these receptors: a man in his forties or fifties with active or convalescent COVID-19.

The chain uses TRBV9 and TRBJ1-3; TRBD1 matches 7 bases. Germline assignment: CDR1 SGDLS and CDR2 YYNGEE. The V segment lost 3 bases and the J segment 2 bases; nucleotides outside the gene matches: 5. This CDR3 contains 15 residues. CDR3 protein: CASSATGTAGNTIYF. Here the CDR3 DNA reads TGTGCCAGCAGCGCCACGGGGACAGCTGGAAACACCATATATTTT.

V gene TRBV5-4 combines with J gene TRBJ2-1; 9 bases line up with TRBD1. The V and J ends lost 4 bases and 8 bases, in that order; junction bases with no gene match: 16. The length of the CDR3 is 17 residues. Germline values: CDR1 SGHNT, CDR2 YYREEE (reference sequence). The DNA for the CDR3 is TGTGCCAGCAGCAAGAAGGGTACGGACAGGGGTAGTCATGAGCAGTTCTTC. The encoded protein is CASSKKGTDRGSHEQFF.

The gene calls are TRBV9 and TRBJ1-1; TRBD1 is a possible D gene (5 bases). Trimming left V 0 bases short and J 2 bases short, with 11 bases between. Germline V lookup: CDR1 SGDLS, CDR2 YYNGEE. The CDR3 is 15 amino acids. The CDR3 is CASSVVAGPNTEAFF. The CDR3 coding sequence is TGTGCCAGCAGCGTAGTAGCAGGGCCCAACACTGAAGCTTTCTTT. The full variable domain, its missing parts supplied by reference TRBV9 and TRBJ1-1, is DSGVTQTPKHLITATGQRVTLRCSPRSGDLSVYWYQQSLDQGLQFLIQYYNGEERAKGNILERFSAQQFPDLHSELNLSSLELGDSALYFCASSVVAGPNTEAFFGQGTRLTVV.

The CDR3 DNA reads as TGTGCCAGCAGCTTTTCGTCAACTAATGAAAAACTGTTTTTT. This gives the protein CASSFSSTNEKLFF. The genes are TRBV7-2 and TRBJ1-4; D is unresolved. CDR3 length: 14 residues. Trimming took 3 bases from V and 0 from J, leaving 5 bases between them. Per the germline V gene, CDR1 is SGHTA and CDR2 is FQGNSA.

The chain uses TRBV2 and TRBJ1-1; weak D call: TRBD1 (5 bases). The V and J ends lost 4 bases and 3 bases respectively, with 12 bases between them. The CDR3 sequence is 14 residues long. CDR1 and CDR2 from the germline V gene are SNHLY and FYNNEI. CDR3 DNA sequence: TGTGCCAGCAGTGTCCTGCAGGGCTACACTGAAGCTTTCTTT. It codes for CASSVLQGYTEAFF.

V usage is TRBV19 and J usage is TRBJ1-1; D possibly corresponds to TRBD1 (6 bases). The V end lost 6 bases, the J end lost 11 bases, and 19 bases lay between the germline ends. Germline assignment: CDR1 LNHDA and CDR2 SQIVND (reference sequence). The CDR3 consists of 13 residues. The CDR3 DNA reads as TGTGCCAGTAGGCGGAACACAGGGACGGGCGCTTTCTTT. Encoded protein: CASRRNTGTGAFF. The variable domain in full, completed from reference TRBV19 and TRBJ1-1, reads DGGITQSPKYLFRKEGQNVTLSCEQNLNHDAMYWYRQDPGQGLRLIYYSQIVNDFQKGDIAEGYSVSREKKESFPLTVTSAQKNPTAFYLCASRRNTGTGAFFGQGTRLTVV.

The genes are TRBV4-1 and TRBJ2-1, with D perhaps matching TRBD2 (5 bases). The germline V gene encodes CDR1 MGHRA and CDR2 YSYEKL. V lost 1 base, J lost 2 bases, and 12 bases lay in between. CDR3 length equals 16 residues. The CDR3: CASSQVDLLAYNEQFF. The CDR3 nucleotides are TGCGCCAGCAGCCAAGTGGACTTGTTGGCCTACAATGAGCAGTTCTTC.

The DNA for the CDR3 is TGTGCCAGCAGCCAAAAGTGGCTAGCGGGATTTGGGAATGAGCAGTTCTTC. Residues: CASSQKWLAGFGNEQFF. This chain joins TRBV7-9 and TRBJ2-1; TRBD2 aligns across 9 bases. The CDR3 is 17 amino acids. J lost 7 bases, V lost 5 bases, and 15 bases had no gene match. Germline-derived CDR1 and CDR2 are SEHNR and FQNEAQ (reference sequence).

The chain carries TRBV9 and TRBJ2-2; weak D call: TRBD2 (6 bases). The CDR3 has 15 residues. Trimming pared 5 bases from V and 3 bases from J, leaving 14 bases between. CDR1 is SGDLS, CDR2 YYNGEE, per germline. CDR3 protein: CASSVTGDDTGELFF. The CDR3 DNA reads TGTGCCAGCAGTGTAACGGGGGATGACACCGGGGAGCTGTTTTTT.

The chain combines TRBV7-9 with TRBJ2-3; no definite D call. The V end was cut by 11 bases, the J end by 5 bases, with 26 bases between. This CDR3 contains 16 residues. The germline V gene has CDR1 SEHNR and CDR2 FQNEAQ (reference sequence). The CDR3 protein is CALRSWSAFEEDTQYF. CDR3 in DNA: TGTGCCTTAAGGTCGTGGAGCGCCTTCGAAGAAGATACGCAGTATTTT.

This chain connects TRBV14 to TRBJ1-1; D gene ambiguous. With 2 bases removed from V and 0 bases from J, the gap between germline ends came to 13 bases. CDR3 length equals 16 residues. Germline CDR1 is SGHDN and CDR2 is FVKESK. The CDR3 nucleotides are TGTGCCAGCAGCCAAAGAGGGCTCAGCATGAACACTGAAGCTTTCTTT. Encoded protein: CASSQRGLSMNTEAFF.

The chain couples TRBV19 to TRBJ2-1; D ambiguous. V lost 5 bases and J lost 7, with 9 bases in between. Per the germline V gene, CDR1 is LNHDA and CDR2 is SQIVND (reference sequence). This CDR3 region has 12 residues. DNA of the CDR3: TGTGCCAGTAGTGCTCCCCTAAATGAGCAGTTCTTC. This translates into CASSAPLNEQFF.

This chain links TRBV9 with TRBJ2-1, with 8 bases identical to TRBD1. The germline CDR1 and CDR2 sequences are SGDLS and YYNGEE. Losses at the gene ends were 4 bases for V and 2 bases for J; bases not matched to a gene: 5. There are 15 residues in the CDR3. The DNA of the CDR3 is TGTGCCAGCAGCCCTGGACAGGGAACCTACAATGAGCAGTTCTTC. This gives the protein CASSPGQGTYNEQFF. Based on the CDR3 plus reference TRBV9 and TRBJ2-1, the full variable domain is DSGVTQTPKHLITATGQRVTLRCSPRSGDLSVYWYQQSLDQGLQFLIQYYNGEERAKGNILERFSAQQFPDLHSELNLSSLELGDSALYFCASSPGQGTYNEQFFGPGTRLTVL.

The CDR3 DNA follows: TGCGCCAGCAGCTTTGGTCCTAATGGCAATCAGCCCCAGCATTTT. This sequence encodes CASSFGPNGNQPQHF. This sequence joins TRBV5-1 and TRBJ1-5, with unresolved D. The CDR3 extends over 15 amino acids. CDR1 is SGHRS, CDR2 YFSETQ, per germline. Between the trimmed V and J ends, which lost 2 bases and 2 bases, there was a span of 11 bases.

V and J are TRBV19 and TRBJ1-5; D is possibly TRBD1 (6 bases). This CDR3 region has 18 residues. CDR1 is LNHDA, CDR2 SQIVND, per germline (reference sequence). Between the trimmed V and J ends, which lost 7 bases and 0 bases, there was a span of 22 bases. The CDR3 bases are TGTGCCAGTAACCCCGGACTGGGGGCATTTTATAGCAATCAGCCCCAGCATTTT. Its protein is CASNPGLGAFYSNQPQHF.